Listed here is a single T cell receptor beta chain. Its antigen is not identified. The data stem from a study of shared clonotypes between healthy human individuals. Study overall: Three CD4 naive, three CD4 memory, two CD8 naive and one CD8 memory plate were used per donor.

Authors' analysis steps: Without quality scores, immunoSEQ junctional reads could not be filtered like full-length reads. Only in-frame clones appear in the TCRdb table, and some are missing; sequencing was by immunoSEQ multiplex PCR. For V, J and clone size, that table is used; D and trimming come from the DNA. The sample yields around 2,000,000 clones, 85% to 95% seen once. Within Nashville, Tennessee resided all donors, each a Caucasian adult. Study-wide points: Naive subsets tended to show greater estimated richness than memory subsets.

The germline CDR1 and CDR2 sequences are ENHRY and SYGVKD. CDR3 length: 13 residues. With V trimmed by 6 bases and J by 6 bases, 6 bases remained unmatched. The V and J genes are TRBV10-3 and TRBJ2-7, with 9 bases lining up with TRBD2. The sequencing sample was made of naive CD4+ T cells sorted from blood. Described subset: CD45RA+ positively selected. The clonotype comes from a man between 18 and 35 years old in good health. CDR3 bases: TGTGCCATCAGCAGTCTAGCGGGATCCGAGCAGTACTTC. The encoded protein is CAISSLAGSEQYF.